Following are 7 T cell receptor beta chains from one sample sequenced in a study of beta chain features in type 1 diabetes. Overall study results and limits: A moderate, significant TCRB CDR3 shortening appeared in type 1 diabetes across four CD4+ subsets.

These receptors' antigens are unknown. Expressed TCRB transcripts got sequenced, as all isolated RNA was reverse transcribed. Assay: immunoSEQ multiplex PCR; the TCRdb copy retains only in-frame clones and omits some. The table lists 100,000 to 150,000 clones, approximately 10% of them singletons. Material: central memory CD4+ T cells from blood. The receptors were gathered from a man aged 25 to 45 with type 1 diabetes.

This clone was picked up a small number of times. The rearrangement links TRBV10-2 to TRBJ2-1; D may be TRBD1 (6 bases). The V end lost 4 bases, the J end lost 6 bases, and 10 bases lay between the germline ends. CDR3 size: 13 residues. Germline CDR1 WSHSY, CDR2 SAAADI. CDR3 residues: CASSGRGSNEQFF. CDR3 nucleotide sequence: TGCGCCAGCAGTGGCAGGGGCTCCAATGAGCAGTTCTTC.

The V and J genes are TRBV6-6 and TRBJ2-1, with 8 bases fitting TRBD1. Trimming cost V 2 bases and J 4 bases; bases outside gene matches: 7. Per germline, CDR1 MNHNY and CDR2 SVGAGI (reference sequence). The CDR3 loop spans 16 amino acids. CDR3 coding DNA: TGTGCCAGCAGTTACCGCGGAACAGGGGGATACAATGAGCAGTTCTTC. Translated, it gives CASSYRGTGGYNEQFF.

This clone was counted many times. The chain combines TRBV2 with TRBJ2-1, with D maybe TRBD2 (7 bases). From germline, CDR1 is SNHLY and CDR2 FYNNEI. The V end lost 4 bases, the J end lost 2 bases, and 12 bases lay between the germline ends. The CDR3 consists of 15 residues. The chain's CDR3 is CASSGQGRAYNEQFF. CDR3 DNA sequence: TGTGCCAGCAGTGGCCAGGGGAGGGCCTACAATGAGCAGTTCTTC.

This chain connects TRBV5-6 to TRBJ2-5, with D tentatively TRBD2 (5 bases). V gave up 1 base and J gave up 3 bases, with 7 bases separating them. The V gene's germline CDR1 is SGHDT and CDR2 YYEEEE. There are 13 residues in the CDR3. The CDR3 nucleotides read TGTGCCAGCAGCTTGTTGGGAGAAGAGACCCAGTACTTC. Its translation is CASSLLGEETQYF. The full variable domain, rest sourced from reference TRBV5-6 and TRBJ2-5, is DAGVTQSPTHLIKTRGQQVTLRCSPKSGHDTVSWYQQALGQGPQFIFQYYEEEERQRGNFPDRFSGHQFPNYSSELNVNALLLGDSALYLCASSLLGEETQYFGPGTRLLVL.

This clone was counted a few times. The genes are TRBV5-1 and TRBJ2-7; 7 bases are shared with TRBD1. Germline V lookup: CDR1 SGHRS, CDR2 YFSETQ. The CDR3 has 11 amino acids. V lost 10 bases to trimming and J lost 6 bases; unmatched junction nucleotides: 7. The CDR3 DNA follows: TGCGCCGCCCGAGGGACAGCCGAGCAGTACTTC. It translates to CAARGTAEQYF.

This clone appeared many times. The J gene is TRBJ2-3, the V gene TRBV28; the D is unclear. V was shortened by 6 bases and J by 3 bases, with 13 bases between the two germline ends. Germline CDR1 reads MDHEN; CDR2 reads SYDVKM. The CDR3 is made up of 14 amino acids. Here the CDR3 reads CASSRGGSTDTQYF. Here the CDR3 DNA reads TGTGCCAGCAGCAGAGGCGGTAGTACAGATACGCAGTATTTT.

The V and J genes are TRBV29-1 and TRBJ1-4; TRBD1 matches 8 bases. V lost 3 bases, J lost 8 bases, and 5 bases stayed unmatched. The CDR3 length is 13 residues. Germline CDR1 and CDR2: SQVTM and ANQGSEA. The CDR3 protein is CSVEGTGGEKLFF. The DNA for the CDR3 is TGCAGCGTTGAGGGGACAGGAGGGGAAAAACTGTTTTTT.